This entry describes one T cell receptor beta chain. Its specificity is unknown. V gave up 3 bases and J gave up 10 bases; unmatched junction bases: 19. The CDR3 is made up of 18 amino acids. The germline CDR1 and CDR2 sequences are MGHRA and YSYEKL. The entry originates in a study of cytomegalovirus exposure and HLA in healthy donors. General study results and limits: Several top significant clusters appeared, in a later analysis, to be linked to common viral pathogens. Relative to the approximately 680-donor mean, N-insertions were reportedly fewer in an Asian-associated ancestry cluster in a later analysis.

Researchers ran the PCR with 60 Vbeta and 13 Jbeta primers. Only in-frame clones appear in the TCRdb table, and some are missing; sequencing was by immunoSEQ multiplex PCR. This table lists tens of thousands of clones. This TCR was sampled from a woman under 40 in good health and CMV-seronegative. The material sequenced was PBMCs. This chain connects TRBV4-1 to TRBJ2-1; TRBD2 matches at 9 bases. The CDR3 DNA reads TGCGCCAGCAGCCACGGAGGGCAGGGGACTAGCAGCGGGAAGGAGCAGTTCTTC. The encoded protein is CASSHGGQGTSSGKEQFF.